Listed below are T cell receptor beta chains from one sample, sequenced in a study of blood T cell repertoires in COVID-19. This table comes from immunoSEQ multiplex PCR, and its TCRdb copy is limited to in-frame clones, with some not included. Of about 280,000 clones listed, approximately 90% are singletons. Sample: PBMCs or T cells enriched from blood (not recorded which). Receptors originate from a woman aged 30 to 39 with acute COVID-19. CDR3s include the opening cysteine and the closing phenylalanine or tryptophan. Each record gives: V gene, clone size, J gene, D gene, CDR3 DNA, CDR3 protein. The D gene is left open where the match is weak. Some rows have no size entry. The others give once, few or many, or a class for an expanded clone.

v_call: TRBV19
clone_size: NA
j_call: TRBJ2-7
d_call: TRBD2
cdr3_nt: TGTGCCAGTAGTATAGGGGCGGGGGACCTTTCCTACGAGCAGTACTTC
cdr3_aa: CASSIGAGDLSYEQYF

v_call: TRBV4-1
clone_size: NA
j_call: TRBJ2-3
d_call: NA
cdr3_nt: TGCGCCAGCAGCCGAGGGATCACAGATACGCAGTATTTT
cdr3_aa: CASSRGITDTQYF

v_call: TRBV12-2
clone_size: NA
j_call: TRBJ2-1
d_call: NA
cdr3_nt: TGTGCAAGTCGCTTTGAAATTGGGACTAGCTCCCAATACAATGAGCAGTTCTTC
cdr3_aa: CASRFEIGTSSQYNEQFF

v_call: TRBV7-6
clone_size: NA
j_call: TRBJ2-7
d_call: TRBD2
cdr3_nt: TGTGCCAGCAGCTTAGCGGGGACTAGCGGGATGGGCGAGCAGTACTTC
cdr3_aa: CASSLAGTSGMGEQYF

v_call: TRBV4-1
clone_size: NA
j_call: TRBJ2-1
d_call: TRBD2
cdr3_nt: TGCGCCAGCAGCCAAGATGTAGGACTAGCGGGATCCAATGAGCAGTTCTTC
cdr3_aa: CASSQDVGLAGSNEQFF

v_call: TRBV7-6
clone_size: NA
j_call: TRBJ2-2
d_call: TRBD2
cdr3_nt: TGTGCCAGCAGCTTACTAGCGGGCCAGGGGGAGCTGTTTTTT
cdr3_aa: CASSLLAGQGELFF

v_call: TRBV11-1
clone_size: NA
j_call: TRBJ1-2
d_call: TRBD1
cdr3_nt: TGTGCCAGCAGCCCCCTCGAGGGGGCCAACTATGGCTACACCTTC
cdr3_aa: CASSPLEGANYGYTF

v_call: TRBV30
clone_size: NA
j_call: TRBJ2-7
d_call: TRBD2
cdr3_nt: TGTGCCTGCAAGCGGGAGACCCACGAGCAGTACTTC
cdr3_aa: CACKRETHEQYF

v_call: TRBV7-9
clone_size: NA
j_call: TRBJ2-1
d_call: NA
cdr3_nt: TGTGCCAGCAGCCCGCAGGGAAGGCACAATGAGCAGTTCTTC
cdr3_aa: CASSPQGRHNEQFF

v_call: TRBV10-2
clone_size: NA
j_call: TRBJ2-1
d_call: TRBD2
cdr3_nt: TGCGCCAGTCTTCCACGGGGGGGGAATGAGCAGTTCTTC
cdr3_aa: CASLPRGGNEQFF

v_call: TRBV19
clone_size: few
j_call: TRBJ2-7
d_call: TRBD1
cdr3_nt: TGTGCCAGTAGCTTGGGGACAGGGGCCTACGAGCAGTACTTC
cdr3_aa: CASSLGTGAYEQYF

v_call: TRBV6-4
clone_size: NA
j_call: TRBJ1-5
d_call: NA
cdr3_nt: TGTGCCAGCAGTTCCCAGGAGGGTCAGCCCCAGCATTTT
cdr3_aa: CASSSQEGQPQHF

v_call: TRBV3-1/TRBV3-2
clone_size: NA
j_call: TRBJ2-4
d_call: TRBD2
cdr3_nt: TGTGCCAGCAGCCAAATAGCGGGAGGTTTAGCCAAAAACATTCAGTACTTC
cdr3_aa: CASSQIAGGLAKNIQYF

v_call: TRBV9
clone_size: NA
j_call: TRBJ2-5
d_call: NA
cdr3_nt: TGTGCCAGCAGCGTAGCTACAGGAGAGACCCAGTACTTC
cdr3_aa: CASSVATGETQYF

v_call: TRBV18
clone_size: NA
j_call: TRBJ1-5
d_call: NA
cdr3_nt: TGTGCCAGCTCGGAAACAGGGCCTGATCAGCCCCAGCATTTT
cdr3_aa: CASSETGPDQPQHF

v_call: TRBV7-2
clone_size: NA
j_call: TRBJ2-1
d_call: NA
cdr3_nt: TGTGCCAGCAGCTTAGAGGTAGCAAGGCCGTTCTTC
cdr3_aa: CASSLEVARPFF

v_call: TRBV28
clone_size: NA
j_call: TRBJ1-5
d_call: NA
cdr3_nt: TGTGCCAGCAGTCTTCGTAACAGAGGCAATCAGCCCCAGCATTTT
cdr3_aa: CASSLRNRGNQPQHF

v_call: TRBV30
clone_size: NA
j_call: TRBJ2-1
d_call: NA
cdr3_nt: TGTGCCTGGAGTGTGACAAGGCCACAGTTCTTC
cdr3_aa: CAWSVTRPQFF

v_call: TRBV12-3/TRBV12-4
clone_size: once
j_call: TRBJ2-7
d_call: NA
cdr3_nt: TGTGCCAGCAGTTTAGGGACAGTTTACGAGCAGTACTTC
cdr3_aa: CASSLGTVYEQYF

v_call: TRBV7-9
clone_size: NA
j_call: TRBJ1-1
d_call: NA
cdr3_nt: TGTGCCAGCAGCTTAGTAGTGGGAGGGTTTGGGGGAACTGAAGCTTTCTTT
cdr3_aa: CASSLVVGGFGGTEAFF

v_call: TRBV7-2
clone_size: NA
j_call: TRBJ2-2
d_call: TRBD1
cdr3_nt: TGTGCCAGCAGCTTAGAGGGACAGCCCACCGGGGAGCTGTTTTTT
cdr3_aa: CASSLEGQPTGELFF

v_call: TRBV19
clone_size: once
j_call: TRBJ2-7
d_call: TRBD1
cdr3_nt: TGTGCCAGTAGTATCTGGGACAGTCCCCACGAGCAGTACTTC
cdr3_aa: CASSIWDSPHEQYF

v_call: TRBV5-1
clone_size: NA
j_call: TRBJ2-7
d_call: TRBD1
cdr3_nt: TGCGCCAGCAGCTTGGTGGTTGCGGGTCAGGGGGCTTACGAGCAGTACTTC
cdr3_aa: CASSLVVAGQGAYEQYF

v_call: TRBV25-1
clone_size: NA
j_call: TRBJ2-3
d_call: NA
cdr3_nt: TGTGCCAGCAGTGATGCTAGGAGGTCAGATACGCAGTATTTT
cdr3_aa: CASSDARRSDTQYF

v_call: TRBV7-2
clone_size: NA
j_call: TRBJ2-2
d_call: TRBD2
cdr3_nt: TGTGCCAGCAGCTTAGTCGGGCGTCGGGAGGCCTCCGGGGAGCTGTTTTTT
cdr3_aa: CASSLVGRREASGELFF

v_call: TRBV9
clone_size: NA
j_call: TRBJ2-3
d_call: TRBD2
cdr3_nt: TGTGCCAGCAGCGTCCGACTAGCGGGAGAATTAGATACGCAGTATTTT
cdr3_aa: CASSVRLAGELDTQYF

v_call: TRBV3-1/TRBV3-2
clone_size: NA
j_call: TRBJ2-5
d_call: TRBD1
cdr3_nt: TGTGCCAGCAGTACACTTCCGGGACAGGGGGCCGGGACCCAGTACTTC
cdr3_aa: CASSTLPGQGAGTQYF

v_call: TRBV4-1
clone_size: NA
j_call: TRBJ2-3
d_call: TRBD2
cdr3_nt: TGCGCCAGCAGCCAAGACGGGCCGTTTGGCTCTAGCGGGAGTGTTTCAGATACGCAGTATTTT
cdr3_aa: CASSQDGPFGSSGSVSDTQYF

v_call: TRBV3-1/TRBV3-2
clone_size: NA
j_call: TRBJ1-6
d_call: TRBD1
cdr3_nt: TGTGCCAGCAGCCAAGTTGACAGGGGGCTATCTTTGCCCCTCCACTTT
cdr3_aa: CASSQVDRGLSLPLHF

v_call: TRBV27
clone_size: NA
j_call: TRBJ2-1
d_call: NA
cdr3_nt: TGTGCCAGCAGTTTCTGGGGGCGTGGGGGATCCGTCAATGAGCAGTTCTTC
cdr3_aa: CASSFWGRGGSVNEQFF

v_call: TRBV27
clone_size: NA
j_call: TRBJ2-7
d_call: TRBD1
cdr3_nt: TGTGCCAGCAGTGCACCGGGACAGGGGGCTTACGAGCAGTACTTC
cdr3_aa: CASSAPGQGAYEQYF

v_call: TRBV15
clone_size: NA
j_call: TRBJ2-7
d_call: TRBD2
cdr3_nt: TGTGCCACCAGCACTAGCGGGATTGGGGAGCAGTACTTC
cdr3_aa: CATSTSGIGEQYF

v_call: TRBV28
clone_size: NA
j_call: TRBJ1-2
d_call: NA
cdr3_nt: TGTGCCAGCAGTTCATCTGTGGGGGGGAACTATGGCTACACCTTC
cdr3_aa: CASSSSVGGNYGYTF

v_call: TRBV27
clone_size: NA
j_call: TRBJ2-1
d_call: TRBD2
cdr3_nt: TGTGCCAGCAAGATAGCGGGAGATTACAATGAGCAGTTCTTC
cdr3_aa: CASKIAGDYNEQFF

v_call: TRBV7-8
clone_size: NA
j_call: TRBJ2-1
d_call: TRBD2
cdr3_nt: TGTGCCAGCAGCTTTCTAGCGGAGAGCTCCTACAATGAGCAGTTCTTC
cdr3_aa: CASSFLAESSYNEQFF

v_call: TRBV27
clone_size: NA
j_call: TRBJ2-1
d_call: TRBD2
cdr3_nt: TGTGCCAGCAGCAGGACTAGGCGTGAGCAGTTCTTC
cdr3_aa: CASSRTRREQFF

v_call: TRBV18
clone_size: NA
j_call: TRBJ1-2
d_call: TRBD1
cdr3_nt: TGTGCCAGCTCCCCCGGGACAGGTCAGGGATTGAACTATGGCTACACCTTC
cdr3_aa: CASSPGTGQGLNYGYTF

v_call: TRBV7-2
clone_size: NA
j_call: TRBJ2-2
d_call: NA
cdr3_nt: TGTGCCAGCAGCTTAGAGGGGGAGACCGGGGAGCTGTTTTTT
cdr3_aa: CASSLEGETGELFF

v_call: TRBV6-5
clone_size: NA
j_call: TRBJ1-6
d_call: TRBD1
cdr3_nt: TGTGCCAGCACCTACAGGGGGCCTTACGGGTCACCCCTCCACTTT
cdr3_aa: CASTYRGPYGSPLHF

v_call: TRBV19
clone_size: NA
j_call: TRBJ2-1
d_call: TRBD2
cdr3_nt: TGTGCCAGTAGTAGGCCCGCCGGTGTTACTAGCGTCTACAATGAGCAGTTCTTC
cdr3_aa: CASSRPAGVTSVYNEQFF

v_call: TRBV7-3
clone_size: NA
j_call: TRBJ2-1
d_call: TRBD1
cdr3_nt: TGTGCCAGCAGCCCGAGGACAGGGGCCTCCTACAATGAGCAGTTCTTC
cdr3_aa: CASSPRTGASYNEQFF

v_call: TRBV30
clone_size: once
j_call: TRBJ1-2
d_call: NA
cdr3_nt: TGTGCCTGGATCTCCCCATCCCCAAGGGGTGGCTACACCTTC
cdr3_aa: CAWISPSPRGGYTF

v_call: TRBV7-3
clone_size: NA
j_call: TRBJ2-7
d_call: TRBD2
cdr3_nt: TGTGCCAGCAGCATCACTAGCGGGGAAGGGTACGAGCAGTACTTC
cdr3_aa: CASSITSGEGYEQYF

v_call: TRBV7-2
clone_size: NA
j_call: TRBJ2-7
d_call: TRBD1
cdr3_nt: TGTGCCAGCAGCTGGCGGGGACAGGGTTACGAGCAGTACTTC
cdr3_aa: CASSWRGQGYEQYF

v_call: TRBV29-1
clone_size: few
j_call: TRBJ2-3
d_call: TRBD2
cdr3_nt: TGCAGCGTTGAAGTAGGTTCGGCGCGGGAGTGGTACACAGATACGCAGTATTTT
cdr3_aa: CSVEVGSAREWYTDTQYF

v_call: TRBV7-7
clone_size: NA
j_call: TRBJ2-3
d_call: TRBD2
cdr3_nt: TGTGCTAGCAGCTTAAGTGGGACTAGCGGGATCGGGGCAGATACGCAGTATTTT
cdr3_aa: CASSLSGTSGIGADTQYF

v_call: TRBV6-5
clone_size: once
j_call: TRBJ1-5
d_call: TRBD1
cdr3_nt: TGTGCCAGCTTCTTGGGGACAGGGGAGGATCAGCCCCAGCATTTT
cdr3_aa: CASFLGTGEDQPQHF

v_call: TRBV27
clone_size: NA
j_call: TRBJ2-2
d_call: NA
cdr3_nt: TGTGCCAGCGGGCTGAACACCGGGGAGCTGTTTTTT
cdr3_aa: CASGLNTGELFF

v_call: TRBV27
clone_size: NA
j_call: TRBJ2-1
d_call: TRBD2
cdr3_nt: TGTGCCAGCCTAGACAGGGGCGTAGGGACTAGCGGGAGGGCCATCGTCAATGAGCAGTTCTTC
cdr3_aa: CASLDRGVGTSGRAIVNEQFF

v_call: TRBV24-1
clone_size: NA
j_call: TRBJ2-1
d_call: NA
cdr3_nt: TGTGCCCATGGGGGGAAGACCCATCTCCCGCGAGGCCATGAGCAGTTCTTC
cdr3_aa: CAHGGKTHLPRGHEQFF